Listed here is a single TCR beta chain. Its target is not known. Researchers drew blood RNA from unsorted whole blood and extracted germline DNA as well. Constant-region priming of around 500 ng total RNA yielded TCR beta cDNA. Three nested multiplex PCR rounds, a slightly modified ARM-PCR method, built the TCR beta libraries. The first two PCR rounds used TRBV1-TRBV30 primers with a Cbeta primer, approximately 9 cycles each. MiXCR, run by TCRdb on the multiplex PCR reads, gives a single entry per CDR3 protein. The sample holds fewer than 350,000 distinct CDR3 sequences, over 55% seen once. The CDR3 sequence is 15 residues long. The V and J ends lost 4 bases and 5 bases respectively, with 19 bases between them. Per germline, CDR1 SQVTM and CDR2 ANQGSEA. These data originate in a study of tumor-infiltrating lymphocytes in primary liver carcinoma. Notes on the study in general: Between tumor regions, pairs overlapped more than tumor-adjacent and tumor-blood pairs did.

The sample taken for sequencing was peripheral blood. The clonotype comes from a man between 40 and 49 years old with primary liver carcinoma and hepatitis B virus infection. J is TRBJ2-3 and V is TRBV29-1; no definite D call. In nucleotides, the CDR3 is TGCAGCGTTGGGGTAGGTTGGGGAATGAGAGATACGCAGTATTTT. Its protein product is CSVGVGWGMRDTQYF.